Each of the 10 T cell receptor beta chains below was sequenced from the same sample in a study of cytomegalovirus exposure and HLA in healthy donors. Researchers ran the PCR with 60 Vbeta and 13 Jbeta primers. The repertoire was sequenced with immunoSEQ multiplex PCR; TCRdb's copy has only in-frame clones and lacks some. The repertoire holds about 140,000 clones, with 55% to 80% as singletons. The sequencing input was PBMCs. The receptor set was obtained from a middle-aged woman in good health and CMV-seronegative.

V usage is TRBV5-1 and J usage is TRBJ2-2; TRBD1 matches at 7 bases. J was trimmed by 4 bases and V by 4 bases; bases with no gene match: 4. The CDR3 is made up of 14 amino acids. CDR1 and CDR2 from the germline V gene are SGHRS and YFSETQ. The CDR3 here is CASSPGTATGELFF. The DNA for the CDR3 is TGCGCCAGCAGCCCAGGGACAGCCACCGGGGAGCTGTTTTTT.

This chain connects TRBV5-5 to TRBJ2-1; a possible D gene is TRBD2 (6 bases). The CDR3 loop spans 15 amino acids. With 0 bases removed from V and 6 bases from J, the gap between germline ends came to 13 bases. Germline loops: CDR1 SGHKS, CDR2 YYEKEE (reference sequence). CDR3 protein: CASSLVPRRANEQFF. In DNA form, the CDR3 reads TGTGCCAGCAGCTTGGTGCCCAGGAGGGCCAATGAGCAGTTCTTC.

The rearrangement joins TRBV9 to TRBJ2-5; 10 nucleotides match TRBD1. This CDR3 region has 16 residues. With 4 bases clipped from V and 4 bases from J, the junction kept 10 bases outside the gene matches. Germline V gene sequence: CDR1 SGDLS, CDR2 YYNGEE. The CDR3: CASSRREGQGTETQYF. The CDR3, as DNA: TGTGCCAGCAGCAGGAGGGAGGGACAGGGGACAGAGACCCAGTACTTC.

The V and J genes are TRBV25-1 and TRBJ1-2; 7 bases are a match to TRBD1. CDR3 size: 15 residues. After removal of 3 bases from V and 4 bases from J, the junction contained 8 bases not matched to a gene. CDR1 is MGHDK and CDR2 is SYGVNS in the germline V gene. For the CDR3, the DNA is TGTGCCAGCAGTGATGAATCGGGACAGATCTATGGCTACACCTTC. It yields the protein CASSDESGQIYGYTF.

This chain links TRBV6-5 with TRBJ2-7; weak D call: TRBD2 (6 bases). The CDR3 is 14 amino acids. The V and J ends lost 0 bases and 5 bases respectively, with 11 bases between them. Germline V gene sequence: CDR1 MNHEY, CDR2 SVGAGI. The CDR3 coding sequence is TGTGCCAGCAGTTACTCGGGAGGTTCCGACGAGCAGTACGTC. It codes for CASSYSGGSDEQYV.

The V call is TRBV27, the J call TRBJ2-5, with D possibly matching TRBD2 (6 bases). This CDR3 comprises 15 residues. Trimming removed 6 bases from V and 2 bases from J, with 16 bases in between. Germline CDR1 MNHEY, CDR2 SMNVEV (reference sequence). In nucleotides, the CDR3 is TGTGCCAGCAGGGCGGGACTGTCGCTACAAGAGACCCAGTACTTC. Its protein product is CASRAGLSLQETQYF.

The genes are TRBV19 and TRBJ2-5; 7 bases map to TRBD2. The V gene end was trimmed by 5 bases and the J gene end by 5 bases; junction bases not matched to a gene: 8. From germline, CDR1 is LNHDA and CDR2 SQIVND (reference sequence). CDR3 length equals 14 residues. The CDR3: CASSQTFSGETQYF. CDR3 in DNA: TGTGCCAGTAGTCAGACTTTTAGCGGGGAGACCCAGTACTTC.

The V gene is TRBV5-1, the J gene TRBJ1-4, with D possibly matching TRBD1 (6 bases). Germline CDR1 SGHRS, CDR2 YFSETQ. V was clipped by 4 bases and J by 6 bases, with 16 bases between them. The CDR3 runs to 15 residues. The CDR3 bases are TGCGCCAGCAGCGCCCTACAGGGTCGAGATGAAAAACTGTTTTTT. Translating gives CASSALQGRDEKLFF.

This clone occurred once. This chain uses TRBV7-2 with TRBJ1-1; 7 bases align to TRBD1. Germline V gives CDR1 SGHTA, CDR2 FQGNSA. The CDR3 extends over 14 amino acids. V was clipped by 2 bases and J by 4 bases; unmatched bases: 4. As DNA, the CDR3 is TGTGCCAGCAGCTTATCCCAGGGGGGCACTGAAGCTTTCTTT. This codes for CASSLSQGGTEAFF.

The chain recombines TRBV27 with TRBJ2-7, with 7 bases lining up with TRBD1. This CDR3 region has 14 residues. Germline CDR1 and CDR2: MNHEY and SMNVEV (reference sequence). The V gene end was trimmed by 5 bases and the J gene end by 1 base; junction bases not matched to a gene: 5. The CDR3 reads CASSPWDSSYEQYF. CDR3 DNA sequence: TGTGCCAGCAGTCCCTGGGACAGTTCCTACGAGCAGTACTTC.